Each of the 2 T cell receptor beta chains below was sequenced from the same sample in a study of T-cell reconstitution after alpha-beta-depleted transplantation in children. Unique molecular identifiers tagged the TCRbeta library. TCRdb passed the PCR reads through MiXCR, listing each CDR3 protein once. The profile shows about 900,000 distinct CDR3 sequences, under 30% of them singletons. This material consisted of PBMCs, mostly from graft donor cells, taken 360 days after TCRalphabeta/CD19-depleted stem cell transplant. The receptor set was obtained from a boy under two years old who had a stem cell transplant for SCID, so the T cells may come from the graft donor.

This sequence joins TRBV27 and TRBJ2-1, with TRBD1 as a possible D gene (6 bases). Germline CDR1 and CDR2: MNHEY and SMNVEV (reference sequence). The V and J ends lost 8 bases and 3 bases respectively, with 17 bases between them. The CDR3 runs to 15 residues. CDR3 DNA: TGTGCCAGCTCCAAATACGACAGGTTCTACAATGAGCAGTTCTTC. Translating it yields CASSKYDRFYNEQFF.

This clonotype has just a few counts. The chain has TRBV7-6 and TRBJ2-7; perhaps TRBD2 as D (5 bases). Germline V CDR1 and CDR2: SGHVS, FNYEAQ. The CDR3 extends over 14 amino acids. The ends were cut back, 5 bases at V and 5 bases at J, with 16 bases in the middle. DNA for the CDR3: TGTGCCAGCAGCCCCCGCCCACGGGGAGACGAGCAGTACTTC. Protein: CASSPRPRGDEQYF.